The 19 T cell receptor beta chains presented below share a single source sample, sequenced in a study of CD4+ T cells in melanoma. Sequenced by immunoSEQ multiplex PCR; TCRdb stores in-frame clones only, minus some. This table has about 16,000 clones, less than 85% appearing once. The sample taken for sequencing was cells from a culture (not recorded whether cultured in vitro). The receptors were gathered from a human donor with melanoma.

The V call is TRBV18, the J call TRBJ2-7; TRBD1 matches at 7 bases. Germline values: CDR1 KGHSH, CDR2 LQKENI. The CDR3 spans 14 residues. Trimming at V came to 1 base and at J to 4 bases, leaving 4 bases not matched to a gene. The DNA for the CDR3 is TGTGCCAGCTCACCACGGCAGGGGGTGTACGAGCAGTACTTC. Its translation is CASSPRQGVYEQYF.

V usage is TRBV5-4 and J usage is TRBJ2-3; the D is unclear. The length of the CDR3 is 14 residues. V lost 3 bases and J 4 bases, leaving 12 bases between the germline ends. The germline V gene has CDR1 SGHNT and CDR2 YYREEE (reference sequence). This CDR3 is CASSSPQFPDTQYF. The CDR3 coding sequence is TGTGCCAGCAGCTCCCCGCAGTTCCCAGATACGCAGTATTTT.

The rearrangement links TRBV5-1 to TRBJ2-1; 8 bases fit TRBD2. Germline CDR1 reads SGHRS; CDR2 reads YFSETQ. The V and J ends lost 0 bases and 1 base, in that order; junction bases with no gene match: 9. The CDR3 consists of 18 residues. CDR3 DNA sequence: TGCGCCAGCAGCTTGGTTCTGGACGGGGGGGATTCCTACAATGAGCAGTTCTTC. Translated, it gives CASSLVLDGGDSYNEQFF.

This clone was counted a few times. The gene calls are TRBV16 and TRBJ1-2; D is uncertain. The CDR3 sequence is 13 residues long. The germline gives CDR1 KGHSY, CDR2 FQNENV. Trimming took 1 base from V and 13 from J, leaving 16 bases between them. The CDR3 DNA sequence: TGTGCCAGCAGCCAATTCGCCGGAGGGATGAGCACCTTC. Amino acids: CASSQFAGGMSTF.

V usage is TRBV14 and J usage is TRBJ2-4, with 8 bases aligning to TRBD1. The trim removed 0 bases at V and 14 bases at J, leaving 6 bases unmatched. This CDR3 comprises 13 residues. CDR1 is SGHDN and CDR2 is FVKESK in the germline V gene. The CDR3 sequence: CASSQDHQGAEYF. CDR3 in DNA: TGTGCCAGCAGCCAAGACCACCAGGGGGCTGAGTACTTC.

This clone showed up just once. The gene calls are TRBV30 and TRBJ1-2, with 7 bases matching TRBD1. This CDR3 has 13 residues. With V trimmed by 2 bases and J by 3 bases, 3 bases remained unmatched. CDR1 GTSNPN and CDR2 SVGIG come from the germline V gene (reference sequence). CDR3 residues: CAWSMGQYYGYTF. CDR3 DNA: TGTGCCTGGAGTATGGGACAGTACTATGGCTACACCTTC. Variable domain in full (rest from reference TRBV30 and TRBJ1-2): SQTIHQWPATLVQPVGSPLSLECTVEGTSNPNLYWYRQAAGRGLQLLFYSVGIGQISSEVPQNLSASRPQDRQFILSSKKLLLSDSGFYLCAWSMGQYYGYTFGSGTRLTVV.

The chain carries TRBV21-1 and TRBJ1-1. TRBV21-1 is described as a pseudogene. This CDR3 spans 16 amino acids. This CDR3 is CASSTTAGQKNTEAFF. For the CDR3, the DNA is TGTGCCAGCAGTACTACAGCGGGACAGAAAAACACTGAAGCTTTCTTT.

This clone was seen a single time. The chain links TRBV25-1 to TRBJ2-3; D is perhaps TRBD1 or TRBD2 (5 bases each). Germline CDR1 is MGHDK and CDR2 is SYGVNS. This CDR3 is 17 amino acids long. The germline V and J ends were trimmed by 2 bases and 1 base, with 16 bases remaining between them. The CDR3 here is CASSETLPGAGTDTQYF. The DNA for the CDR3 is TGTGCCAGCAGTGAAACCTTACCCGGGGCTGGCACAGATACGCAGTATTTT. Drawing the rest from reference TRBV25-1 and TRBJ2-3, the complete variable domain is EADIYQTPRYLVIGTGKKITLECSQTMGHDKMYWYQQDPGMELHLIHYSYGVNSTEKGDLSSESTVSRIRTEHFPLTLESARPSHTSQYLCASSETLPGAGTDTQYFGPGTRLTVL.

The chain couples TRBV2 to TRBJ2-7, with D tentatively TRBD2 (6 bases). The CDR3 is 14 residues long. Trimming stripped 4 bases from V and 0 bases from J, with 10 bases between. The germline V gene has CDR1 SNHLY and CDR2 FYNNEI. CDR3 region: CASSVGGSSYEQYF. CDR3 DNA sequence: TGTGCCAGCAGTGTCGGGGGAAGCTCCTACGAGCAGTACTTC.

The gene calls are TRBV2 and TRBJ1-1, with unresolved D. Deletions cut 6 bases from V and 2 bases from J, with 4 bases between. This CDR3 is 11 amino acids long. Germline V gives CDR1 SNHLY, CDR2 FYNNEI. CDR3 DNA sequence: TGTGCCAGCAGGGACAACACTGAAGCTTTCTTT. Its protein product is CASRDNTEAFF.

The V gene is TRBV2, the J gene TRBJ1-5; D gene ambiguous. This CDR3 comprises 15 residues. Germline V gene lookup returns CDR1 SNHLY and CDR2 FYNNEI. Trimming stripped 5 bases from V and 0 bases from J, with 11 bases between. Written as DNA, the CDR3 is TGTGCCAGCAGTAGGACCATATATAGCAATCAGCCCCAGCATTTT. Its protein is CASSRTIYSNQPQHF.

The chain links TRBV7-9 to TRBJ2-5; TRBD2 matches at 7 bases. Germline trimming cut 0 bases from V and 5 bases from J; bases unmatched to any gene: 12. Germline V gives CDR1 SEHNR, CDR2 FQNEAQ (reference sequence). The length of the CDR3 is 17 residues. The DNA for the CDR3 is TGTGCCAGCAGCTTAGCGACCAGCGGGGAACCCCGTGAGACCCAGTACTTC. Translation: CASSLATSGEPRETQYF.

The CDR3 DNA follows: TGTGCCAGCAGTTATGGGGGGCAACTCGCCTACAATGAGCAGTTCTTC. Translated, it gives CASSYGGQLAYNEQFF. This chain connects TRBV6-5 to TRBJ2-1, with D possibly being TRBD1 or TRBD2 (6 bases each). The CDR3 has 16 residues. Germline V gene data show CDR1 as MNHEY and CDR2 as SVGAGI. Trimming left V 3 bases short and J 2 bases short, with 14 bases between.

The genes are TRBV10-3 and TRBJ2-2; perhaps TRBD1 as D (5 bases). Germline V gene data show CDR1 as ENHRY and CDR2 as SYGVKD. The ends were cut back, 7 bases at V and 3 bases at J, with 12 bases in the middle. The CDR3 totals 14 residues. CDR3 in DNA: TGTGCCATCAAGGGGCAGCCGGACACCGGGGAGCTGTTTTTT. It encodes CAIKGQPDTGELFF.

The V call is TRBV18, the J call TRBJ1-4; D perhaps matches TRBD1 (6 bases). This CDR3 has 14 residues. The germline gives CDR1 KGHSH, CDR2 LQKENI. Deletions cut 3 bases from V and 7 bases from J, with 12 bases between. In nucleotides, the CDR3 is TGTGCCAGCTCACCTAACAGGGCAGCTGAAAAACTGTTTTTT. Translation: CASSPNRAAEKLFF.

This rearrangement joins TRBV18 to TRBJ2-2, with no clear D. Trimming cost V 3 bases and J 10 bases, with 15 bases left between them. The germline CDR1 and CDR2 sequences are KGHSH and LQKENI. This CDR3 has 14 amino acids. CDR3 residues: CASSPGNLYAELFF. The CDR3 nucleotides read TGTGCCAGCTCACCGGGCAATCTGTATGCGGAGCTGTTTTTT.

This clone is a singleton in its sample. The chain joins TRBV25-1 to TRBJ2-7, with D perhaps TRBD2 (6 bases). The CDR3 contains 16 residues. Trimming took off 1 base at V and 0 bases at J, with 13 bases between the two ends. Germline V CDR1 and CDR2: MGHDK, SYGVNS. CDR3 amino acids: CASSESGGGSSYEQYF. The CDR3 DNA reads as TGTGCCAGCAGTGAATCGGGCGGAGGGAGCTCCTACGAGCAGTACTTC.

This rearrangement joins TRBV25-1 to TRBJ1-1; no clear D gene. V was cut by 7 bases and J by 1 base, with 10 bases left in between. The length of the CDR3 is 13 residues. Germline-derived CDR1 and CDR2 are MGHDK and SYGVNS. DNA of the CDR3: TGTGCCAGCACCCGGTCGGGGAACACTGAAGCTTTCTTT. Residues: CASTRSGNTEAFF.

CDR3 nucleotide sequence: TGTGCCAGCAGTCCGGGACTAGCATCCGGGGAGCTGTTTTTT. Its translation: CASSPGLASGELFF. This chain connects TRBV7-3 to TRBJ2-2, with 9 bases lining up with TRBD2. Germline lookup yields CDR1 SGHTA and CDR2 FQGTGA. The CDR3 loop spans 14 amino acids. Losses at the gene ends were 6 bases for V and 6 bases for J; bases not matched to a gene: 5.